This entry lists 15 T cell receptor beta chains sequenced from one sample in a study of early T cells in non-severe SARS-CoV-2 infection. MiXCR was run by TCRdb on the 5' RACE reads, yielding one entry per CDR3 protein. This sample has roughly 92,000 distinct CDR3 sequences; about 12% occur once, and the top ten carry nearly 4.5%. The sample in question was whole blood, obtained at baseline. These receptors all stem from an adult who was a healthcare worker with PCR-confirmed SARS-CoV-2 infection or an uninfected control (not recorded which).

The sample holds many counts of this clonotype. The chain carries TRBV5-1 and TRBJ1-1; TRBD1 aligns across 9 bases. V gave up 3 bases and J gave up 3 bases; unmatched junction bases: 9. This CDR3 spans 16 amino acids. Germline assignment: CDR1 SGHRS and CDR2 YFSETQ. CDR3 coding DNA: TGCGCCAGCAGCTACGGAGGGACAGGGAAAGACACTGAAGCTTTCTTT. This translates into CASSYGGTGKDTEAFF.

The chain uses TRBV29-1 and TRBJ2-7, with 10 bases identical to TRBD1. The germline V gene has CDR1 SQVTM and CDR2 ANQGSEA. The CDR3 has 13 residues. V lost 6 bases and J lost 4; bases outside the gene matches: 6. The CDR3 coding sequence is TGCAGCGTCCTCCGGGACAGGGGATACGAGCAGTACTTC. Translated, it gives CSVLRDRGYEQYF.

This clonotype was counted only a few times. The chain joins TRBV5-1 to TRBJ1-1; 10 nucleotides agree with TRBD1. Trimming took 0 bases from V and 2 from J; bases not matched to a gene: 4. The CDR3 is 16 amino acids. Germline CDR1 reads SGHRS; CDR2 reads YFSETQ. CDR3 loop: CASSLEGTGVNTEAFF. CDR3 nucleotide sequence: TGCGCCAGCAGCTTGGAAGGGACAGGGGTAAACACTGAAGCTTTCTTT.

This sequence joins TRBV3-1 and TRBJ2-7; the D gene could be TRBD1 or TRBD2 (5 bases each). CDR3 length equals 15 residues. Trimming pared 5 bases from V and 1 base from J, leaving 15 bases between. The germline V gene has CDR1 LGHDT and CDR2 YNNKEL (reference sequence). CDR3 region: CASSGSVWGSYEQYF. In DNA form, the CDR3 reads TGTGCCAGCAGCGGGTCGGTTTGGGGGTCCTACGAGCAGTACTTC.

The sample holds many counts of this clonotype. The V call is TRBV7-9, the J call TRBJ2-3, with no clear D. The CDR3 runs to 11 residues. Germline values: CDR1 SEHNR, CDR2 FQNEAQ (reference sequence). V shed 1 base and J shed 6 bases, with 2 bases lying between them. The CDR3 DNA reads as TGTGCCAGCAGCTTAGTCGATACGCAGTATTTT. It translates to CASSLVDTQYF.

This clonotype was detected only a few times. The chain recombines TRBV30 with TRBJ1-3; 7 nucleotides line up with TRBD1. From germline, CDR1 is GTSNPN and CDR2 SVGIG (reference sequence). This CDR3 region has 17 residues. V shed 3 bases and J 2 bases; nucleotides not matched to a gene: 13. CDR3 nucleotide sequence: TGTGCCTGGAGGAACCCCTACAGGGGTGGAACTGGAAACACCATATATTTT. This translates into CAWRNPYRGGTGNTIYF.

This clonotype was seen ten or more times. This chain connects TRBV20-1 to TRBJ1-2; no clear D. Trimming pared 2 bases from V and 2 bases from J, leaving 15 bases between. Germline loops: CDR1 DFQATT, CDR2 SNEGSKA (reference sequence). This CDR3 comprises 15 residues. The chain's CDR3 is CSARPLRGANYGYTF. CDR3 DNA sequence: TGCAGTGCTAGACCCCTCCGAGGAGCCAACTATGGCTACACCTTC.

A few counts support this clonotype. The chain combines TRBV5-1 with TRBJ1-1; perhaps TRBD1 as D (6 bases). CDR1 and CDR2 from the germline V gene are SGHRS and YFSETQ. With 2 bases removed from V and 5 bases from J, the gap between germline ends came to 13 bases. The CDR3 sequence is 14 residues long. CDR3 coding DNA: TGCGCCAGCAGCTTTGGGGGGCCTCGGACTGAAGCTTTCTTT. This sequence encodes CASSFGGPRTEAFF.

This clonotype was counted between two and nine times. The chain recombines TRBV7-6 with TRBJ2-2; 7 positions match TRBD1. The CDR3 consists of 17 residues. V lost 0 bases, J lost 0 bases, and 4 bases stayed unmatched. Germline-derived CDR1 and CDR2 are SGHVS and FNYEAQ. The CDR3 loop reads CASSLAGGPSNTGELFF. CDR3 DNA sequence: TGTGCCAGCAGCTTAGCAGGGGGCCCGTCGAACACCGGGGAGCTGTTTTTT.

The CDR3 sequence is CASSPQDSSGNTIYF. CDR3 in DNA: TGTGCCAGCTCACCGCAGGACTCCTCTGGAAACACCATATATTTT. The rearrangement joins TRBV18 to TRBJ1-3; D not certain. V was cut by 3 bases and J by 0 bases, with 9 bases left in between. Germline loops: CDR1 KGHSH, CDR2 LQKENI. The length of the CDR3 is 15 residues.

This clonotype was detected a few times. The chain has TRBV5-5 and TRBJ2-7, with D unclear. Germline V gene sequence: CDR1 SGHKS, CDR2 YYEKEE (reference sequence). CDR3 length equals 15 residues. Trimming stripped 0 bases from V and 3 bases from J, with 13 bases between. The CDR3 DNA reads as TGTGCCAGCAGCTTGGCGACAATTCCAGGCTACGAGCAGTACTTC. As protein: CASSLATIPGYEQYF.

This clonotype was recorded at least ten times. J is TRBJ2-1 and V is TRBV6-6; tentative D call: TRBD2 (6 bases). The V and J ends lost 0 bases and 6 bases respectively, with 21 bases between them. CDR1 and CDR2 (germline): MNHNY, SVGAGI (reference sequence). The CDR3 is 18 amino acids. The chain's CDR3 is CASSYSGGSGTHINEQFF. CDR3 DNA: TGTGCCAGCAGTTACTCTGGGGGGTCTGGCACACACATCAATGAGCAGTTCTTC.

The rearrangement joins TRBV3-1 to TRBJ2-3, with TRBD2 matching over 11 bases. After removal of 2 bases from V and 4 bases from J, the junction contained 2 bases not matched to a gene. The CDR3 sequence is 15 residues long. In germline, CDR1 is LGHDT, CDR2 YNNKEL (reference sequence). The CDR3 sequence: CASSQIAGGPDTQYF. In DNA, the CDR3 is TGTGCCAGCAGCCAAATAGCGGGAGGGCCAGATACGCAGTATTTT.

This clonotype was observed a handful of times. V gene TRBV7-9 combines with J gene TRBJ1-6; 9 nucleotides match TRBD1. Losses at the gene ends were 4 bases for V and 8 bases for J; bases not matched to a gene: 3. Germline lookup yields CDR1 SEHNR and CDR2 FQNEAQ (reference sequence). The length of the CDR3 is 14 residues. CDR3 sequence (DNA): TGTGCCAGCAGCTCGGGACAGGGAGATTCACCCCTCCACTTT. Amino acid sequence: CASSSGQGDSPLHF.

This clonotype was seen a few times. The V call is TRBV28, the J call TRBJ1-6; D is possibly TRBD1 (5 bases). The V gene's germline CDR1 is MDHEN and CDR2 SYDVKM. Trimming took 9 bases from V and 0 from J, leaving 18 bases between them. The CDR3 length is 17 residues. CDR3 nucleotides: TGTGCCAGTTCCGAAGTCGGAACAGGCTCCTATAATTCACCCCTCCACTTT. Translating it yields CASSEVGTGSYNSPLHF.